This T cell receptor beta chain emerged from a study of blood T cell repertoires in COVID-19. Study overall: Acute and convalescent COVID-19 samples came from the United States, Italy and Spain. PBMCs, B-cell-depleted T cells, or T cells were the source of the cDNA or gDNA that made up the material.

The authors' processing: Estimation of nucleated cell counts relied on the amplification of reference gene primers. Sequenced by immunoSEQ multiplex PCR; TCRdb stores in-frame clones only, minus some. D and trimming come from the DNA, and the V and J calls and clone size come from that table. This table has some 150,000 clones, approximately 90% appearing once. CDR1 is MNHNY, CDR2 SVGAGI, per germline (reference sequence). The CDR3 consists of 16 residues. The junction had 10 bases not matched to a gene; V was cut back by 2 bases and J by 6 bases. This clone showed up just once. The source is a woman older than 75 in a cohort sampled during active or convalescent COVID-19. Specimen: peripheral blood. The rearrangement joins TRBV6-6 to TRBJ1-3; 7 bases are a match to TRBD1. As DNA, the CDR3 is TGTGCCAGCAGTTACCAAACCGGGACAGAAGAAAACACCATATATTTT. This gives the protein CASSYQTGTEENTIYF.